The next 3 T cell receptor beta chains were all read from a single sample in a study of blood T cell repertoires in COVID-19. The assay was immunoSEQ multiplex PCR, and TCRdb's table has in-frame clones only and misses some. The repertoire consists of roughly 30,000 clones, with less than 80% occurring once and the leading ten covering less than 50%. Sequencing input: peripheral blood. The origin of the receptors is a man between 70 and 80 years old with acute or convalescent COVID-19.

The chain combines TRBV20-1 with TRBJ2-7, with TRBD2 as a possible D gene (6 bases). The V end was cut by 3 bases, the J end by 2 bases, with 20 bases between. In germline, CDR1 is DFQATT, CDR2 SNEGSKA (reference sequence). CDR3 length equals 16 residues. CDR3 coding DNA: TGCAGTGCTAGTCCGGGGGATTGGAAGGGGACCTACGAGCAGTACTTC. It yields the protein CSASPGDWKGTYEQYF.

This clone was observed a single time. The genes are TRBV25-1 and TRBJ1-2; 9 bases match TRBD1. V dropped 3 bases and J dropped 8; count of bases not matched to a gene: 7. The CDR3 contains 14 residues. From germline, CDR1 is MGHDK and CDR2 SYGVNS. The CDR3 region has the DNA TGTGCCAGCAGTGATGGGACAGGGTTTCGAGGCTACACCTTC. It translates to CASSDGTGFRGYTF.

This clone was found a few times. This rearrangement joins TRBV29-1 to TRBJ2-6; TRBD1 aligns across 9 bases. Germline V gene data show CDR1 as SQVTM and CDR2 as ANQGSEA. Germline trimming cut 4 bases from V and 1 base from J; bases unmatched to any gene: 2. This CDR3 has 15 residues. The CDR3 DNA sequence: TGCAGCGTTGTGACAGGGGGGTCTGGGGCCAACGTCCTGACTTTC. Translated, it gives CSVVTGGSGANVLTF. Full variable domain (rest looked up from reference TRBV29-1 and TRBJ2-6): SAVISQKPSRDICQRGTSLTIQCQVDSQVTMMFWYRQQPGQSLTLIATANQGSEATYESGFVIDKFPISRPNLTFSTLTVSNMSPEDSSIYLCSVVTGGSGANVLTFGAGSRLTVL.